The text below deals with one T cell receptor beta chain. The target antigen is unknown. The sample belongs to a study of blood T cells in healthy people across ages. Overall study findings and caveats: Higher diversity and more naive CD4+ cells were features of long-lived donors, compared to aged donors. Correlation between TCR beta diversity and naive T cell percentage was strong. PBMCs went unsorted, and a conclusive naive versus antigen-experienced comparison was therefore prevented.

The CDR3 has 15 amino acids. V was pared by 3 bases and J by 4 bases, with 15 bases between. Germline-derived CDR1 and CDR2 are KGHSH and LQKENI. A sample-barcoded 5' primer and a J-beta primer mix were used in a second PCR of roughly 7 to 12 cycles. TCRdb passed the 5' RACE reads through MiXCR, listing each CDR3 protein once. The data contain 1.5 million to 2 million distinct CDR3 sequences, about 39% of them singletons. The chain is built from TRBV18 and TRBJ1-1; possibly TRBD1 for D (6 bases). The sequenced sample was blood. This sequence originates from a human donor in good health. The CDR3 sequence is CASSPTGQFPTEAFF. The CDR3 region has the DNA TGTGCCAGCTCACCTACGGGACAATTCCCCACTGAAGCTTTCTTT.